These 28 T cell receptor beta chains were sequenced from one sample in a study of human T cells and chemical hapten exposure. Stated time point: pre-sensitization, week 0. Treatment specified: therapeutic diphenylcyclopropenone sensitization with weekly scalp DPC. A single record per CDR3 protein comes from TCRdb applying MiXCR to the RACE reads. The sample has around 350,000 distinct CDR3 sequences; about 5.4% are singletons. The source was whole blood, collected in connection with sensitization to the hapten diphenylcyclopropenone (DPC). These receptors were obtained from a woman between 18 and 29 years old with alopecia areata. Some clones in this sample may be carry-over from other donors' samples.

Many counts were recorded for this clonotype. The chain uses TRBV5-1 and TRBJ2-3; perhaps TRBD2 as D (5 bases). The CDR3 extends over 13 amino acids. The germline CDR1 and CDR2 sequences are SGHRS and YFSETQ. The V end was cut by 3 bases, the J end by 11 bases, with 16 bases between. The CDR3 here is CASSSEGDTKQYF. CDR3 nucleotide sequence: TGCGCCAGCAGCTCCGAGGGCGACACAAAGCAGTATTTT. Full variable domain (rest looked up from reference TRBV5-1 and TRBJ2-3): KAGVTQTPRYLIKTRGQQVTLSCSPISGHRSVSWYQQTPGQGLQFLFEYFSETQRNKGNFPGRFSGRQFSNSRSEMNVSTLELGDSALYLCASSSEGDTKQYFGPGTRLTVL.

This clonotype came up a few times. This chain links TRBV18 with TRBJ1-1, with 7 bases aligning to TRBD1. The CDR3 runs 16 residues. Germline V gives CDR1 KGHSH, CDR2 LQKENI. Losses at the gene ends were 4 bases for V and 5 bases for J; bases not matched to a gene: 13. CDR3 residues: CASSLSYRQGGTEAFF. Written as DNA, the CDR3 is TGTGCCAGCTCACTATCCTATAGACAGGGAGGAACTGAAGCTTTCTTT.

The V and J genes are TRBV28 and TRBJ1-5, with D unresolved. The CDR3 length is 14 residues. Trimming pared 6 bases from V and 0 bases from J, leaving 9 bases between. Germline CDR1 is MDHEN and CDR2 is SYDVKM. As DNA, the CDR3 is TGTGCCAGCAGCCCAACAGCTAGCAATCAGCCCCAGCATTTT. Residues: CASSPTASNQPQHF.

This clonotype was detected only a few times. The genes are TRBV24-1 and TRBJ2-1; 16 positions match TRBD2. CDR1 KGHDR and CDR2 SFDVKD come from the germline V gene. The J segment lost 5 bases and the V segment lost 3 bases, leaving 0 bases of the junction unmatched. This CDR3 region has 16 residues. CDR3 sequence: CATSDGTSGGDNEQFF. The CDR3 coding sequence is TGTGCCACCAGTGATGGGACTAGCGGGGGGGACAATGAGCAGTTCTTC.

This clonotype was seen a handful of times. This sequence joins TRBV5-1 and TRBJ2-5; 11 bases are a match to TRBD2. The CDR3 contains 16 residues. The junction had 5 bases not matched to a gene; V was cut back by 2 bases and J by 2 bases. Germline-derived CDR1 and CDR2 are SGHRS and YFSETQ. CDR3 bases: TGCGCCAGCAGCTTTGGACTAGCGGGCCCTCAAGAGACCCAGTACTTC. It is translated as CASSFGLAGPQETQYF.

This rearrangement joins TRBV3-1 to TRBJ2-7; a possible D gene is TRBD2 (6 bases). Trimming took 4 bases from V and 7 from J, leaving 23 bases between them. Germline CDR1 reads LGHDT; CDR2 reads YNNKEL (reference sequence). The CDR3 spans 16 residues. In DNA, the CDR3 is TGTGCCAGCAGCCTGGAGCCGGGACTCCGGAGGTCAGAGCAGTACTTC. It is translated as CASSLEPGLRRSEQYF.

The CDR3 DNA follows: TGTGCCAGCAGCTTAGGTGGGCGCGGCACTGAAGCTTTCTTT. Its translation is CASSLGGRGTEAFF. This chain uses TRBV7-8 with TRBJ1-1, with D uncertain. The CDR3 spans 14 residues. V was clipped by 1 base and J by 4 bases, with 10 bases between them. CDR1 is SGHVS and CDR2 is FQNEAQ in the germline V gene.

At least ten counts were recorded for this clonotype. The gene calls are TRBV2 and TRBJ1-3; 7 positions agree with TRBD1. J was trimmed by 0 bases and V by 8 bases; bases with no gene match: 7. The CDR3 runs 15 residues. Germline V gene data show CDR1 as SNHLY and CDR2 as FYNNEI. The CDR3 DNA sequence: TGTGCCAGCGGGGACAGTAACTTCTCTGGAAACACCATATATTTT. Amino acid sequence: CASGDSNFSGNTIYF.

This clonotype showed up many times. V and J are TRBV18 and TRBJ2-4, with D perhaps TRBD1 (5 bases). The CDR3 loop spans 16 amino acids. Germline values: CDR1 KGHSH, CDR2 LQKENI. V was pared by 2 bases and J by 5 bases, with 16 bases between. CDR3 nucleotide sequence: TGTGCCAGCTCACCAACGATGGGCGAAGGGGAAAACATTCAGTACTTC. It is translated as CASSPTMGEGENIQYF.

A remark on this clonotype: A much larger clone sits a single nucleotide away, making a read error possible. The V gene is TRBV11-1, the J gene TRBJ2-5; D assignment may be TRBD1 or TRBD2 (5 bases each). With 7 bases removed from V and 1 base from J, the gap between germline ends came to 16 bases. CDR1 is SGHAT and CDR2 is FQDESV in the germline V gene (reference sequence). The CDR3 has 15 amino acids. The CDR3 region has the DNA TGTGCCAGCACCCAGACCGGGACGGTCCAAGAGACCCAGTACTTC. Protein: CASTQTGTVQETQYF.

In this sample, this clonotype turned up a few times. This sequence joins TRBV6-6 and TRBJ2-7; D uncertain. In germline, CDR1 is MNHNY, CDR2 SVGAGI (reference sequence). This CDR3 region has 16 residues. V was shortened by 2 bases and J by 4 bases, with 18 bases between the two germline ends. This chain's CDR3 is CASSYPFGPSEYEQYF. CDR3 DNA: TGTGCCAGCAGTTACCCCTTTGGCCCGTCTGAGTACGAGCAGTACTTC.

This chain connects TRBV28 to TRBJ1-4, with 9 bases that match TRBD1. J gave up 5 bases and V 6 bases, and 7 bases lay outside the gene matches. The germline CDR1 and CDR2 sequences are MDHEN and SYDVKM. The CDR3 totals 15 residues. CDR3 bases: TGTGCCAGCAGCTTACCCGGGACAGGGAATGAAAAACTGTTTTTT. It encodes CASSLPGTGNEKLFF. The full variable domain, with the rest looked up from reference TRBV28 and TRBJ1-4, is DVKVTQSSRYLVKRTGEKVFLECVQDMDHENMFWYRQDPGLGLRLIYFSYDVKMKEKGDIPEGYSVSREKKERFSLILESASTNQTSMYLCASSLPGTGNEKLFFGSGTQLSVL.

This clonotype was seen a few times. J is TRBJ2-5 and V is TRBV4-3, with 11 bases matching TRBD2. Germline CDR1 LGHNA, CDR2 YSLEER. The CDR3 totals 17 residues. J gave up 5 bases and V 0 bases, and 8 bases lay outside the gene matches. This CDR3 is CASSQDHLAGGRETQYF. The CDR3 nucleotides read TGCGCCAGCAGCCAAGATCATCTAGCGGGGGGCCGGGAGACCCAGTACTTC.

This clonotype was found many times. The CDR3 sequence: CASSYPPYRGLNSPLHF. The CDR3 nucleotides read TGTGCCAGCAGTTACCCTCCGTACAGGGGCTTAAATTCACCCCTCCACTTT. This chain connects TRBV6-5 to TRBJ1-6, with TRBD1 matching over 7 bases. Per the germline V gene, CDR1 is MNHEY and CDR2 is SVGAGI. CDR3 size: 17 residues. The trim removed 2 bases at V and 7 bases at J, leaving 11 bases unmatched.

The chain uses TRBV9 and TRBJ1-5, with 7 bases aligning to TRBD1. The germline V gene encodes CDR1 SGDLS and CDR2 YYNGEE. V shed 3 bases and J 3 bases; nucleotides not matched to a gene: 3. This CDR3 is 14 amino acids long. In DNA, the CDR3 is TGTGCCAGCAGCGCCGGACAGGTCAATCAGCCCCAGCATTTT. Protein product: CASSAGQVNQPQHF.

This clonotype was seen repeatedly, ten times or more. V gene TRBV7-2 combines with J gene TRBJ2-5; TRBD2 matches 9 bases. Germline CDR1 is SGHTA and CDR2 is FQGNSA. This CDR3 contains 14 residues. V dropped 5 bases and J dropped 2; count of bases not matched to a gene: 3. CDR3 in DNA: TGTGCCAGCAGCGAGGGACTAGCACAAGAGACCCAGTACTTC. Encoded protein: CASSEGLAQETQYF. The full variable domain, rest sourced from reference TRBV7-2 and TRBJ2-5, is GAGVSQSPSNKVTEKGKDVELRCDPISGHTALYWYRQSLGQGLEFLIYFQGNSAPDKSGLPSDRFSAERTGGSVSTLTIQRTQQEDSAVYLCASSEGLAQETQYFGPGTRLLVL.

This clonotype was detected many times. Because the CDR3's place on the DNA is in doubt, the DNA is left out and the CDR3 is given as listed by TCRdb. The rearrangement uses TRBV6-2 or TRBV6-3 and TRBJ2-1; the table's D call, TRBD1, has no DNA check behind it. Germline values: CDR1 MNHEY, CDR2 SVGEGT. The CDR3 region is 16 residues in length, termini included. The CDR3 protein is CASSFFGQGPNNEQFF.

This clonotype has just a few counts. Without the conserved terminal phenylalanine or tryptophan, this CDR3 likely stems from a read error. The chain combines TRBV5-1 with TRBJ2-7, with TRBD1 matching over 10 bases. V lost 4 bases to trimming and J lost 2 bases; unmatched junction nucleotides: 0. The CDR3 covers 13 residues. Germline values: CDR1 SGHRS, CDR2 YFSETQ. The CDR3 region has the DNA TGCGCCAGCAGCGACAGGGGGCCCTACGAGCAGTACCTC. Protein: CASSDRGPYEQYL.

This clonotype was counted a few times. The V and J genes are TRBV6-2 or TRBV6-3 and TRBJ1-6; D is unclear. Trimming took off 7 bases at V and 0 bases at J, with 19 bases between the two ends. This CDR3 contains 18 residues. The germline gives CDR1 MNHEY, CDR2 SVGEGT. The CDR3 spells CASIGTRTESSYNSPLHF. The CDR3 nucleotides read TGTGCCAGCATCGGTACCCGGACCGAGAGCTCCTATAATTCACCCCTCCACTTT.

In this sample, this clonotype turned up many times. The chain combines TRBV5-1 with TRBJ2-7; unclear D gene. In germline, CDR1 is SGHRS, CDR2 YFSETQ. Trimming stripped 0 bases from V and 0 bases from J, with 7 bases between. The CDR3 runs to 14 residues. CDR3 DNA sequence: TGCGCCAGCAGCTTGGAGCCAGCCTCCTACGAGCAGTACTTC. Translating gives CASSLEPASYEQYF.

A few counts support this clonotype. The V call is TRBV7-2, the J call TRBJ2-7; maybe TRBD1 (5 bases). The CDR3 totals 13 residues. V was pared by 3 bases and J by 4 bases, with 10 bases between. CDR1 is SGHTA, CDR2 FQGNSA, per germline. As DNA, the CDR3 is TGTGCCAGCAGCTTTGACAGACAGTACGAGCAGTACTTC. It yields the protein CASSFDRQYEQYF.

This clonotype has at least ten counts. At one end, the junction sequence differs from germline, possibly due to a read error. The rearrangement joins TRBV28 to TRBJ1-3; D unresolved. The CDR3 runs to 12 residues. Germline values: CDR1 MDHEN, CDR2 SYDVKM. CDR3 DNA: TGTGCCAGCAGTTGGGCTGGGAACACCATATATTTT. Its protein product is CASSWAGNTIYF.

In this sample, this clonotype turned up many times. The rearrangement links TRBV12-3 or TRBV12-4 to TRBJ2-3; 9 bases line up with TRBD2. Trimming cost V 5 bases and J 3 bases; bases outside gene matches: 15. The CDR3 is 18 residues long. The CDR3 here is CASSRRSGGGAGTDTQYF. The CDR3 DNA reads TGTGCCAGCAGTCGACGTAGTGGCGGGGGGGCCGGAACAGATACGCAGTATTTT.

V usage is TRBV7-2 and J usage is TRBJ1-6; 7 bases agree with TRBD1. The germline CDR1 and CDR2 sequences are SGHTA and FQGNSA. V trimming: 1 base; J trimming: 5 bases; junction bases outside the gene matches: 2. This CDR3 is built from 15 residues. Here the CDR3 DNA reads TGTGCCAGCAGCTTAGACGGGACAGATAATTCACCCCTCCACTTT. Residues: CASSLDGTDNSPLHF.

A few counts support this clonotype. This rearrangement joins TRBV20-1 to TRBJ1-1, with TRBD1 matching over 9 bases. The CDR3 has 15 amino acids. The germline V gene has CDR1 DFQATT and CDR2 SNEGSKA (reference sequence). V was clipped by 0 bases and J by 4 bases; unmatched bases: 6. The CDR3 coding sequence is TGCAGTGCTAGAGATGGGGACAGGGAGCCCACTGAAGCTTTCTTT. It encodes CSARDGDREPTEAFF.

This clonotype was seen repeatedly, ten times or more. The CDR3: CAISESGQDGELFF. CDR3 DNA: TGTGCCATCAGTGAGTCGGGACAGGACGGGGAGCTGTTTTTT. The V call is TRBV10-3, the J call TRBJ2-2; 8 nucleotides line up with TRBD1. The junction had 1 base not matched to a gene; V was cut back by 0 bases and J by 7 bases. The CDR3 loop spans 14 amino acids. Germline V gene data show CDR1 as ENHRY and CDR2 as SYGVKD.

This clonotype came up many times. The V gene is TRBV4-3, the J gene TRBJ2-7; 8 nucleotides agree with TRBD2. The junction had 12 bases not matched to a gene; V was cut back by 2 bases and J by 0 bases. Germline V gene data show CDR1 as LGHNA and CDR2 as YSLEER. The CDR3 extends over 18 amino acids. The DNA for the CDR3 is TGCGCCAGCAGCCAATACACTAGCGGCGCCCTTAGCTCCTACGAGCAGTACTTC. Protein: CASSQYTSGALSSYEQYF.

In this sample, this clonotype turned up a few times. V gene TRBV7-9 combines with J gene TRBJ2-3; TRBD1 or TRBD2 may be the D gene (5 bases each). Germline CDR1 is SEHNR and CDR2 is FQNEAQ (reference sequence). This CDR3 contains 15 residues. Trimming removed 5 bases at V and 7 bases at J, with 19 bases between. CDR3 sequence: CASSPRGGSQNTQYF. For the CDR3, the DNA is TGTGCCAGCAGCCCCCGGGGCGGCTCACAGAATACGCAGTATTTT.